The rows below give T cell receptor beta chains drawn from one sample of a study of T cells in Graves' hyperthyroidism and ophthalmopathy. TCRdb passed the multiplex PCR reads through MiXCR, listing each CDR3 protein once. The sample consists of some 380,000 distinct CDR3 sequences, roughly 14% of them appearing once. The sample comprised blood. Every receptor here comes from a man in his thirties or forties with Graves' hyperthyroidism that later progressed to Graves' ophthalmopathy. Both conserved end residues are part of each CDR3. D genes are given only for firm matches. Where a row states a size, it is once, few, many or the class of an expanded clone; other rows omit it.

V	J	size	D	DNA	CDR3
TRBV5-8	TRBJ2-5	many	NA	TGTGCCAGCAGCTTGGGACAGACCCAAGAGACCCAGTACTTC	CASSLGQTQETQYF
TRBV30	TRBJ1-5	NA	NA	TGTGCCTGGACCGACGGGGCAGCGAGCAATCAGCCCCAGCATTTT	CAWTDGAASNQPQHF
TRBV20-1	TRBJ1-1	few	NA	TGCAGTGCCCCTAGGTCGTTCCGCATGAACACTGAAGCTTTCTTT	CSAPRSFRMNTEAFF
TRBV28	TRBJ1-5	many	NA	TGTGCCAGCCGAAAGGTCCGTGGGAGCAATCAGCCCCAGCATTTT	CASRKVRGSNQPQHF
TRBV2	TRBJ2-3	few	NA	TGTGCCAGCTACCCCCAAGTGTGGGCGCAATTTACAGATACGCAGTATTTT	CASYPQVWAQFTDTQYF
TRBV7-9	TRBJ2-1	few	NA	TGTGCCAGCAGCCTCAGGAGCAATGAGCAGTTCTTC	CASSLRSNEQFF
TRBV12-3/TRBV12-4	TRBJ1-2	many	NA	TGTGCCAGCAGCTTAGGGGTAAACTATGGCTACACCTTC	CASSLGVNYGYTF
TRBV6-2/TRBV6-3	TRBJ1-1	NA	TRBD1	TGTGCCAGCAGTTACTCCGGACAGGGTAACACTGAAGCTTTCTTT	CASSYSGQGNTEAFF
TRBV6-2/TRBV6-3	TRBJ1-6	few	TRBD1	TGTGCCAGCAGCCATGGGACAGTTAATTCACCCCTCCACTTT	CASSHGTVNSPLHF
TRBV6-6	TRBJ1-6	NA	NA	TGTGCCAGCAGTTACGACGGGACGGTCTCCTATAATTCACCCCTCCACTTT	CASSYDGTVSYNSPLHF
TRBV28	TRBJ2-3	NA	NA	TGTGCCAGCAACTCCCTCGGAACTCTAATTGGCACAGATACGCAGTATTTT	CASNSLGTLIGTDTQYF